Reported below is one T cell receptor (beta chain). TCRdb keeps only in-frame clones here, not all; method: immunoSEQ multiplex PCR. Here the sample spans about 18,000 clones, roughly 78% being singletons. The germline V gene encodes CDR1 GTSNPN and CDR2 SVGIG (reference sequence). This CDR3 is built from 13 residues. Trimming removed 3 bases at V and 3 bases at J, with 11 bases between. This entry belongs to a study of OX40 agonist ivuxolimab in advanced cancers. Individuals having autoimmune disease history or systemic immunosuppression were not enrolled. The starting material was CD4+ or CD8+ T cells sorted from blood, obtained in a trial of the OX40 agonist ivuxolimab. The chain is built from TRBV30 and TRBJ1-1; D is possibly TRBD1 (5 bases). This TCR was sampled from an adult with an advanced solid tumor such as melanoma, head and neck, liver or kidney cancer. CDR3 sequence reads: CAWSGHGYTEAFF. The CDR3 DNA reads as TGTGCCTGGAGCGGACACGGATACACTGAAGCTTTCTTT.